These T cell receptor beta chains were read from a single sample in a study of T cell repertoires in cytomegalovirus infection. One entry per CDR3 protein, called by TCRdb with MiXCR from the reads. Of 370,000 or so distinct CDR3 sequences listed, about a third are singletons. No antigen has been identified for these receptors. The specimen comprised cultured PBMCs, sampled from culture after CMV antigen stimulation. Source of these receptors: a human donor in good health (CMV status not recorded). Some clones in this sample may be carry-over from other donors' samples. Each CDR3 is given with its conserved first and last residue. The order of the fields is CDR3 protein, CDR3 DNA, V gene, D gene, clone size, J gene. The D gene is left open where the match is weak. For some rows the clone size is stated as once, few or many, or as a class when expanded; others skip it.

CDR3 protein: CASSPTRLSTDTQYF
CDR3 DNA: TGTGCCAGCAGCCCGACCAGATTGAGCACAGATACGCAGTATTTT
V gene: TRBV7-2
D gene: .
clone size: few
J gene: TRBJ2-3

CDR3 protein: CASSRRQGNTQYF
CDR3 DNA: TGTGCCAGCAGCCGAAGACAGGGTAATACGCAGTATTTT
V gene: TRBV7-2
D gene: TRBD1
clone size: .
J gene: TRBJ2-3

CDR3 protein: CASSQEGDVLNEQFF
CDR3 DNA: TGCGCCAGCAGCCAAGAAGGGGATGTCCTCAATGAGCAGTTCTTC
V gene: TRBV4-3
D gene: .
clone size: .
J gene: TRBJ2-1

CDR3 protein: CAIGRNQDNYGYTF
CDR3 DNA: TGTGCCATCGGTAGGAACCAAGATAACTATGGCTACACCTTC
V gene: TRBV10-3
D gene: .
clone size: .
J gene: TRBJ1-2

CDR3 protein: CSARRPEGGTDTQYF
CDR3 DNA: TGCAGTGCTAGGCGCCCAGAGGGGGGCACAGATACGCAGTATTTT
V gene: TRBV20-1
D gene: .
clone size: few
J gene: TRBJ2-3

CDR3 protein: CASSLEVPAGGFYEQYF
CDR3 DNA: TGTGCCAGCAGCTTAGAAGTCCCAGCGGGAGGATTCTACGAGCAGTACTTC
V gene: TRBV11-2
D gene: TRBD2
clone size: few
J gene: TRBJ2-7

CDR3 protein: CASSRLWPGETQYF
CDR3 DNA: TGTGCCAGCAGTCGCCTATGGCCCGGAGAGACCCAGTACTTC
V gene: TRBV6-1
D gene: .
clone size: few
J gene: TRBJ2-5

CDR3 protein: CASSLDRSGYTQYF
CDR3 DNA: TGTGCCAGCAGCTTAGATCGGAGCGGATATACGCAGTATTTT
V gene: TRBV7-2
D gene: .
clone size: many
J gene: TRBJ2-3

CDR3 protein: CASSYSERDTDTQYF
CDR3 DNA: TGTGCCAGCAGTTACTCAGAGCGGGACACAGATACGCAGTATTTT
V gene: TRBV6-2/TRBV6-3
D gene: TRBD2
clone size: .
J gene: TRBJ2-3

CDR3 protein: CATSDPQNNEQFF
CDR3 DNA: TGTGCCACCAGTGATCCCCAGAACAATGAGCAGTTCTTC
V gene: TRBV24-1
D gene: .
clone size: few
J gene: TRBJ2-1

CDR3 protein: CASGGTYTDTQYF
CDR3 DNA: TGTGCCAGCGGTGGGACCTACACAGATACGCAGTATTTT
V gene: TRBV6-2/TRBV6-3
D gene: .
clone size: .
J gene: TRBJ2-3

CDR3 protein: CASSPPHHEQYF
CDR3 DNA: TGTGCCAGCAGCCCTCCTCATCACGAGCAGTACTTC
V gene: TRBV7-2
D gene: .
clone size: .
J gene: TRBJ2-7

CDR3 protein: CASSLGVSLNEQFF
CDR3 DNA: TGTGCCAGCAGCTTAGGGGTTAGCTTGAATGAGCAGTTCTTC
V gene: TRBV7-9
D gene: .
clone size: .
J gene: TRBJ2-1

CDR3 protein: CASSQHLRRGLAGAEQFF
CDR3 DNA: TGTGCCAGCAGCCAACATCTAAGAAGGGGACTAGCGGGAGCTGAGCAGTTCTTC
V gene: TRBV3-1
D gene: TRBD2
clone size: .
J gene: TRBJ2-1

CDR3 protein: CASSSTGGYNEQFF
CDR3 DNA: TGTGCCAGCAGTTCGACAGGGGGCTACAATGAGCAGTTCTTC
V gene: TRBV28
D gene: TRBD1
clone size: .
J gene: TRBJ2-1

CDR3 protein: CSCLSGGYEQYF
CDR3 DNA: TGCAGCTGTCTTAGCGGGGGTTACGAGCAGTACTTC
V gene: TRBV29-1
D gene: TRBD2
clone size: few
J gene: TRBJ2-7

CDR3 protein: CASSSGDRGNQPQHF
CDR3 DNA: TGTGCCAGCAGCTCCGGGGACAGGGGTAATCAGCCCCAGCATTTT
V gene: TRBV27
D gene: TRBD1
clone size: .
J gene: TRBJ1-5

CDR3 protein: CASSIGLVREQFF
CDR3 DNA: TGTGCCAGCAGCATCGGACTAGTCCGGGAGCAGTTCTTC
V gene: TRBV11-3
D gene: TRBD2
clone size: .
J gene: TRBJ2-1

CDR3 protein: CASSLRDVHNEQFF
CDR3 DNA: TGTGCCAGCAGTCTCCGGGACGTACACAATGAGCAGTTCTTC
V gene: TRBV6-2/TRBV6-3
D gene: .
clone size: .
J gene: TRBJ2-1

CDR3 protein: CASSPRTGRRAYPEAFF
CDR3 DNA: TGTGCCAGCAGTCCCCGGACAGGGCGAAGAGCGTATCCTGAAGCTTTCTTT
V gene: TRBV28
D gene: TRBD1
clone size: .
J gene: TRBJ1-1

CDR3 protein: CASRGRSYNEQFF
CDR3 DNA: TGTGCCAGCAGGGGGAGGTCCTACAATGAGCAGTTCTTC
V gene: TRBV11-1
D gene: .
clone size: few
J gene: TRBJ2-1

CDR3 protein: CASKSGADYNEQFF
CDR3 DNA: TGTGCCAGCAAATCGGGAGCGGACTACAATGAGCAGTTCTTC
V gene: TRBV6-5
D gene: .
clone size: .
J gene: TRBJ2-1

CDR3 protein: CASSLRTGNYGYNF
CDR3 DNA: TGTGCCAGCAGTCTCCGGACAGGGAACTATGGCTACAACTTC
V gene: TRBV12-3/TRBV12-4
D gene: TRBD1
clone size: .
J gene: TRBJ1-2

CDR3 protein: CAISELNWGYTF
CDR3 DNA: TGTGCCATCAGTGAGTTGAACTGGGGCTACACCTTC
V gene: TRBV10-3
D gene: .
clone size: .
J gene: TRBJ1-2

CDR3 protein: CAWRLGRRTGELFF
CDR3 DNA: TGTGCCTGGAGGCTTGGGCGGAGGACCGGGGAGCTGTTTTTT
V gene: TRBV30
D gene: .
clone size: .
J gene: TRBJ2-2

CDR3 protein: CASSPTSGRFDEQFF
CDR3 DNA: TGTGCCAGCAGTCCCACTAGCGGGAGATTTGATGAGCAGTTCTTC
V gene: TRBV6-5
D gene: TRBD2
clone size: .
J gene: TRBJ2-1

CDR3 protein: CASSYSTSSGNTIYF
CDR3 DNA: TGTGCCAGCAGTTACTCGACTAGCTCTGGAAACACCATATATTTT
V gene: TRBV6-5
D gene: .
clone size: .
J gene: TRBJ1-3

CDR3 protein: CASSYRQGKETQYF
CDR3 DNA: TGTGCCAGCAGTTACCGACAGGGAAAAGAGACCCAGTACTTC
V gene: TRBV6-6
D gene: TRBD1
clone size: .
J gene: TRBJ2-5

CDR3 protein: CSARDAGDQETQYF
CDR3 DNA: TGCAGTGCTAGAGATGCGGGGGACCAAGAGACCCAGTACTTC
V gene: TRBV20-1
D gene: TRBD2
clone size: few
J gene: TRBJ2-5

CDR3 protein: CASSPQAGMNTEAFF
CDR3 DNA: TGTGCCAGCAGCCCCCAGGCGGGGATGAACACTGAAGCTTTCTTT
V gene: TRBV7-2
D gene: .
clone size: .
J gene: TRBJ1-1

CDR3 protein: CAIGRAGNQPQHF
CDR3 DNA: TGTGCCATAGGTAGGGCAGGGAATCAGCCCCAGCATTTT
V gene: TRBV28
D gene: .
clone size: .
J gene: TRBJ1-5

CDR3 protein: CSASHQDTQYF
CDR3 DNA: TGCAGTGCTAGTCATCAGGATACGCAGTATTTT
V gene: TRBV20-1
D gene: .
clone size: few
J gene: TRBJ2-3

CDR3 protein: CASRRGSGSYNEQFF
CDR3 DNA: TGTGCCAGCAGGAGGGGTAGCGGCTCCTACAATGAGCAGTTCTTC
V gene: TRBV7-2
D gene: .
clone size: many
J gene: TRBJ2-1

CDR3 protein: CASSHAGVLASYGYTF
CDR3 DNA: TGTGCCAGCAGTCATGCAGGGGTATTGGCGTCCTATGGCTACACCTTC
V gene: TRBV11-2
D gene: .
clone size: .
J gene: TRBJ1-2

CDR3 protein: CASSYMGGAEQFF
CDR3 DNA: TGTGCCAGCAGTTACATGGGGGGCGCTGAGCAGTTCTTC
V gene: TRBV6-5
D gene: .
clone size: .
J gene: TRBJ2-1

CDR3 protein: CASSITSGGPSGETQYF
CDR3 DNA: TGTGCCAGCAGCATAACAAGTGGAGGGCCCTCGGGTGAGACCCAGTACTTC
V gene: TRBV7-2
D gene: .
clone size: many
J gene: TRBJ2-5

CDR3 protein: CASSQPKGLAGGHEQFF
CDR3 DNA: TGTGCCAGCAGTCAGCCAAAGGGACTAGCGGGAGGTCATGAGCAGTTCTTC
V gene: TRBV27
D gene: TRBD2
clone size: .
J gene: TRBJ2-1

CDR3 protein: CASSRVAGGPFYF
CDR3 DNA: TGTGCCAGCAGTAGAGTAGCGGGGGGCCCGTTTTACTTC
V gene: TRBV25-1
D gene: TRBD2
clone size: .
J gene: TRBJ2-5

CDR3 protein: CATRQTVSGNTIYF
CDR3 DNA: TGTGCCACCAGACAGACGGTCTCTGGAAACACCATATATTTT
V gene: TRBV7-9
D gene: .
clone size: few
J gene: TRBJ1-3

CDR3 protein: CASTPSGANVLTF
CDR3 DNA: TGTGCCAGCACCCCCTCTGGGGCCAACGTCCTGACTTTC
V gene: TRBV6-1
D gene: .
clone size: few
J gene: TRBJ2-6

CDR3 protein: CASSPTGDPQPQHF
CDR3 DNA: TGTGCCAGCAGCCCCACAGGGGATCCTCAGCCCCAGCATTTT
V gene: TRBV7-9
D gene: TRBD1
clone size: few
J gene: TRBJ1-5

CDR3 protein: CASTREGTGGVYGYTF
CDR3 DNA: TGTGCCAGCACAAGAGAGGGGACAGGGGGCGTCTATGGCTACACCTTC
V gene: TRBV6-1
D gene: TRBD1
clone size: few
J gene: TRBJ1-2

CDR3 protein: CASSPMVQETQYF
CDR3 DNA: TGTGCCAGCAGCCCCATGGTTCAAGAGACCCAGTACTTC
V gene: TRBV7-2
D gene: .
clone size: few
J gene: TRBJ2-5

CDR3 protein: CASSFSGVSYNEQFF
CDR3 DNA: TGTGCCAGCAGCTTTAGCGGGGTTAGCTACAATGAGCAGTTCTTC
V gene: TRBV7-2
D gene: TRBD2
clone size: many
J gene: TRBJ2-1

CDR3 protein: CSVVMVVSTEAFF
CDR3 DNA: TGCAGCGTTGTAATGGTTGTCTCCACTGAAGCTTTCTTT
V gene: TRBV29-1
D gene: .
clone size: .
J gene: TRBJ1-1